Listed here are 5 T cell receptor beta chains from one sample, sequenced in a study of regulatory T cells in long-lasting Graves disease. The time point is: newly diagnosed GD, antithyroid drugs for less than 3 months. The TCR library used RNA extracted from PBMCs. Library construction for TCR beta used iRepertoire HTBI primers and Arm-PCR of CDR3 regions. TCRdb fed the multiplex PCR reads into MiXCR, producing one record per CDR3 protein. Counted here are approximately 480,000 distinct CDR3 sequences, about a sixth occurring once; the ten biggest clones make up 12%. Separately, the same data were catalogued under a study of T cells in Graves' hyperthyroidism and ophthalmopathy.

The specimen comprised peripheral blood mononuclear cells (PBMCs), sampled at new diagnosis, from a patient treated with antithyroid drugs. The receptors were gathered from a man aged 40-49 years with Graves disease.

For this clonotype: This sequence may be a read error, since a much larger clone differs from it by one base. This rearrangement joins TRBV5-6 to TRBJ1-5, with D perhaps matching TRBD1 (5 bases). In germline, CDR1 is SGHDT, CDR2 YYEEEE. Trimming stripped 4 bases from V and 0 bases from J, with 17 bases between. The CDR3 length is 17 residues. CDR3 residues: CASSPGWGANSNQPQHF. The CDR3 bases are TGTGCCAGCAGCCCGGGGTGGGGCGCAAATAGCAATCAGCCCCAGCATTTT.

This clonotype was seen at least ten times. The V and J genes are TRBV20-1 and TRBJ1-6, with 9 bases aligning to TRBD1. Germline CDR1 is DFQATT and CDR2 is SNEGSKA (reference sequence). The ends lost 3 bases at V and 8 bases at J; junction bases unmatched: 5. CDR3 size: 14 residues. The chain's CDR3 is CSARDRGWDSPLHF. In nucleotides, the CDR3 is TGCAGTGCTAGGGACAGGGGTTGGGATTCACCCCTCCACTTT.

This clonotype has just a few counts. The V gene is TRBV12-3 or TRBV12-4, the J gene TRBJ2-1; 11 positions match TRBD2. The CDR3 is made up of 16 amino acids. Trimming at V came to 3 bases and at J to 3 bases, leaving 4 bases not matched to a gene. CDR3 sequence: CASSFGSGGVYNEQFF. In nucleotides, the CDR3 is TGTGCCAGCAGTTTCGGTAGCGGGGGGGTCTACAATGAGCAGTTCTTC.

As DNA, the CDR3 is TGCAGCGTTGACCGGGACAACTATGGCTACACCTTC. Its protein product is CSVDRDNYGYTF. The chain joins TRBV29-1 to TRBJ1-2; tentatively, D is TRBD1 (5 bases). CDR1 is SQVTM and CDR2 is ANQGSEA in the germline V gene. V gave up 3 bases and J gave up 2 bases, with 7 bases separating them. The CDR3 is 12 amino acids.

Comments on this clonotype: A single base separates this from a much larger clone, so it may be a read error. The CDR3 DNA reads TGTGCCGGCAGCGCTACAGGGGGCGCATGGGATACGCAGTATTTT. Its translation: CAGSATGGAWDTQYF. The chain has TRBV28 and TRBJ2-3; 9 bases match TRBD1. CDR1 and CDR2 (germline): MDHEN, SYDVKM. The CDR3 extends over 15 amino acids.